This record looks at one TCR beta chain sequence and its context. Antigen: not known. This entry belongs to a study of shared clonotypes between healthy human individuals. Germline V lookup: CDR1 SGHAT, CDR2 FQNNGV. Trimming stripped 1 base from V and 4 bases from J, with 12 bases between. This CDR3 spans 15 amino acids. Healthy adults negative for HIV, lacking recent acute infections or vaccinations, served as donors. DNA at 150 to 250 ng, about 30,000 T cell genomes, went into sorted-subset replicate PCRs. Assay used: immunoSEQ multiplex PCR; TCRdb lists only in-frame clones, some missing. The table lists some 2.3 million clones, 93% of them singletons. General study findings and limits: Specimens sampled were limited to blood, with tissue repertoires likely differing. The donor pool, a small one, limited the genetic and exposure-history diversity represented.

The chain carries TRBV11-2 and TRBJ2-3; D is undetermined. Sequenced: naive CD4+ T cells from PBMCs. Subset noted: CD45RA+ positively selected. This clonotype was sampled from a man younger than 35 in good health. Some clones in this sample may be carry-over from other donors' samples. The CDR3 DNA reads as TGTGCCAGCAGCTTAGCCACCGGGCCTGCAGATACGCAGTATTTT. Its translation is CASSLATGPADTQYF.